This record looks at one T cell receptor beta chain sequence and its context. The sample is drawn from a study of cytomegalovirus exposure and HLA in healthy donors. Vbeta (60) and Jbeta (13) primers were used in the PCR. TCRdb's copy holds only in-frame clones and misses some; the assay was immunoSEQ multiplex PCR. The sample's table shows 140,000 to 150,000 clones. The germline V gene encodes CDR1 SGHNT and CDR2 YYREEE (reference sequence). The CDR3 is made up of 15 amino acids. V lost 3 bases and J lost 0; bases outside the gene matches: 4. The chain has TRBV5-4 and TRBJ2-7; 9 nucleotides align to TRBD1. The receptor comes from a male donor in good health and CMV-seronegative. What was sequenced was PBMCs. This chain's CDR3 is CASSWDRVGSYEQYF. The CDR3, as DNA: TGTGCCAGCAGCTGGGACAGGGTCGGCTCCTACGAGCAGTACTTC.